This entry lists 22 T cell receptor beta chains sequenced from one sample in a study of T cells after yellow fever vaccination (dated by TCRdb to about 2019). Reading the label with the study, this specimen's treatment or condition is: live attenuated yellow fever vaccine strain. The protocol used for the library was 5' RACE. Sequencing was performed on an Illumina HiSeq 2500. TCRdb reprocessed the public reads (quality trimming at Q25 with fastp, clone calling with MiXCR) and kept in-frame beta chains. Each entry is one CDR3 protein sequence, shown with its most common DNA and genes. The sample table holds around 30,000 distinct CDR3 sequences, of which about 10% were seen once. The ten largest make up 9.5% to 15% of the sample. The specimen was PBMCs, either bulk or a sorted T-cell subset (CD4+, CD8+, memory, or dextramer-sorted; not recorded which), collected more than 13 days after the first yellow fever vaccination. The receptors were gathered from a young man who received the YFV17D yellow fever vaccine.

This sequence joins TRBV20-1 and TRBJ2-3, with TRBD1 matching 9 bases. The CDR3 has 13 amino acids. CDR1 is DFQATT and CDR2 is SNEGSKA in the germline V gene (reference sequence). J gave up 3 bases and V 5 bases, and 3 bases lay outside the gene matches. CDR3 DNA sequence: TGCAGTGCTGAACAGGGGGCAACAGATACGCAGTATTTT. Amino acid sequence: CSAEQGATDTQYF.

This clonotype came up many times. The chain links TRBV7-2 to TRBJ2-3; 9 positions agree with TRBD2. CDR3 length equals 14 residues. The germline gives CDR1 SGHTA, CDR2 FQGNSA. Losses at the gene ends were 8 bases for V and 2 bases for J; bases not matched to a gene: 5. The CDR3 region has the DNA TGTGCCAGCCGAGCGGGGGGACTCACAGATACGCAGTATTTT. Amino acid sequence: CASRAGGLTDTQYF.

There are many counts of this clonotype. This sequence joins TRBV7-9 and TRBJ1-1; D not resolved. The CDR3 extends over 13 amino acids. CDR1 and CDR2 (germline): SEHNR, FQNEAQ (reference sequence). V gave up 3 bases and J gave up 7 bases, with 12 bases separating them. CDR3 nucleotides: TGTGCCAGCAGCTTTTGGGCAGAAAGTGAAGCTTTCTTT. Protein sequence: CASSFWAESEAFF. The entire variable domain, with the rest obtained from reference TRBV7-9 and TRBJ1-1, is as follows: DTGVSQNPRHKITKRGQNVTFRCDPISEHNRLYWYRQTLGQGPEFLTYFQNEAQLEKSRLLSDRFSAERPKGSFSTLEIQRTEQGDSAMYLCASSFWAESEAFFGQGTRLTVV.

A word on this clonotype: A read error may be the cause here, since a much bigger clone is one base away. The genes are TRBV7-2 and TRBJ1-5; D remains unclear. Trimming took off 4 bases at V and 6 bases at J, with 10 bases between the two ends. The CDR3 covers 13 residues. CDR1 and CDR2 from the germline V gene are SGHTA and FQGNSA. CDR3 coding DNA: TGTGCCAGCAGCTCGGTGGCATGTCAGCCCCAGCATTTT. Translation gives CASSSVACQPQHF.

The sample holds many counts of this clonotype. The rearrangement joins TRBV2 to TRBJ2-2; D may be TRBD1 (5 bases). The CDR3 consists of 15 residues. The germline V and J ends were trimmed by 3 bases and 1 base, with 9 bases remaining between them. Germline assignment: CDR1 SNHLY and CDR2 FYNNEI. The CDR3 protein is CASSEQGGNTGELFF. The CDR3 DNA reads TGTGCCAGCAGTGAGCAGGGTGGGAACACCGGGGAGCTGTTTTTT.

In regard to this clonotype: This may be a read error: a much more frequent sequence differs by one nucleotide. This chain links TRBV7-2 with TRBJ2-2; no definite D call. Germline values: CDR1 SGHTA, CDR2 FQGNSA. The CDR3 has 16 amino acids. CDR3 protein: CPSSPRWTSATGELFF. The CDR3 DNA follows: TGTCCCAGCAGCCCCCGCTGGACCAGCGCCACCGGGGAGCTGTTTTTT.

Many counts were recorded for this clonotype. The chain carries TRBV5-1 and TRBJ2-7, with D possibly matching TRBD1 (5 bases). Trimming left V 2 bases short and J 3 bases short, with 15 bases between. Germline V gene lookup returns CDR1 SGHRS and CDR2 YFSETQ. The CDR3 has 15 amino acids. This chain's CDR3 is CASSFNTGPYYEQYV. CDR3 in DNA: TGCGCCAGCAGCTTCAATACAGGACCCTACTACGAGCAGTACGTC.

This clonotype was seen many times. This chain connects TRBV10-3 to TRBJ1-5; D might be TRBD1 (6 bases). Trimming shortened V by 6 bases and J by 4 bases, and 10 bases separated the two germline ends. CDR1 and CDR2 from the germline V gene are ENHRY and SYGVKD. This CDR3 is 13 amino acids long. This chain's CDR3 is CAIRQGPNQPQHF. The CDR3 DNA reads TGTGCCATCAGACAGGGCCCTAATCAGCCCCAGCATTTT.

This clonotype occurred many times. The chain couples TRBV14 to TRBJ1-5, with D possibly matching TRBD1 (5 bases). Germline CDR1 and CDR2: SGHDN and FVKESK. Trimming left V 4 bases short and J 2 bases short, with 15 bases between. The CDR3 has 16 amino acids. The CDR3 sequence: CASSPGRGMGNQPQHF. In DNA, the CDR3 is TGTGCCAGCAGCCCCGGACGGGGGATGGGCAATCAGCCCCAGCATTTT.

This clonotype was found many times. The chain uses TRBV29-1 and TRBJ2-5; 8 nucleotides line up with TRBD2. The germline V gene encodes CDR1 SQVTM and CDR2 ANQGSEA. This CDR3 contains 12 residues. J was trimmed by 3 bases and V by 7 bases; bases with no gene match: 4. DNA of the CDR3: TGCAGCGCGGGGGGGGCGAAAGAGACCCAGTACTTC. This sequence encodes CSAGGAKETQYF.

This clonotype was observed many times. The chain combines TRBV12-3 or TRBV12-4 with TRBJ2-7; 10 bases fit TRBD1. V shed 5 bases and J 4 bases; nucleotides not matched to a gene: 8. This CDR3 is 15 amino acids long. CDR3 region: CASSPQGTGAYEQYF. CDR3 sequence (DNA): TGTGCCAGCAGTCCCCAGGGGACAGGGGCATACGAGCAGTACTTC.

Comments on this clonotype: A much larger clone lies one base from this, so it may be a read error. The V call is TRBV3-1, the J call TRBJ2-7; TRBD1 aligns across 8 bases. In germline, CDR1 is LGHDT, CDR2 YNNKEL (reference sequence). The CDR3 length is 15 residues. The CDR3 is CASSRGPGQAYGQYF. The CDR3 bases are TGTGCCAGCAGCCGAGGCCCGGGACAGGCCTACGGGCAGTACTTC.

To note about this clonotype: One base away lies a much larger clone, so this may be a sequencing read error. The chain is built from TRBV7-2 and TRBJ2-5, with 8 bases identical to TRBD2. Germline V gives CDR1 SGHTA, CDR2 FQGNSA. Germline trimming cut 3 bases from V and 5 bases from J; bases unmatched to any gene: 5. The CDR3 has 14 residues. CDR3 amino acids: CASSFGGVAETQYF. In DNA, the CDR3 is TGTGCCAGCAGCTTCGGGGGGGTGGCGGAGACCCAGTACTTC.

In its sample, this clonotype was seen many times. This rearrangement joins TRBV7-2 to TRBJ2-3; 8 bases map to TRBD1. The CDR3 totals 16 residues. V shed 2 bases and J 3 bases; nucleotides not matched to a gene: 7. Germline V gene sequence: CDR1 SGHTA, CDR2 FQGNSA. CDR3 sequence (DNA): TGTGCCAGCAGCTTACAGGGGGCGGGTTTAACAGATACGCAGTATTTT. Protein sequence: CASSLQGAGLTDTQYF.

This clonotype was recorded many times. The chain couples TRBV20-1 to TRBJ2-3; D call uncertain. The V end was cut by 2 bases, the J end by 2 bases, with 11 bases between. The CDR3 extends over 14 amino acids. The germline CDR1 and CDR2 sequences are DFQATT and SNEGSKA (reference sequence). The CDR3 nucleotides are TGCAGTGCTAGATTCGGCGGTGCCACAGATACGCAGTATTTT. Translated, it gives CSARFGGATDTQYF.

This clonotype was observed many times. The CDR3 loop reads CASSHPSGLGIGEQYV. The CDR3 DNA reads TGTGCCAGCAGCCATCCTTCGGGACTGGGGATTGGGGAGCAGTACGTC. The chain has TRBV7-8 and TRBJ2-7; maybe TRBD2 (6 bases). This CDR3 contains 16 residues. Between the trimmed V and J ends, which lost 5 bases and 7 bases, there was a span of 24 bases. Germline V lookup: CDR1 SGHVS, CDR2 FQNEAQ.

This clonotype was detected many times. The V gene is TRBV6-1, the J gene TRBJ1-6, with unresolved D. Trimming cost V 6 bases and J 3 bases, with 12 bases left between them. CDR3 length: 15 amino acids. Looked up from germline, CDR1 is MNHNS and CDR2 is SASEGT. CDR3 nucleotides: TGTGCCAGCAGAGAGACCAGATTCTATAATTCACCCCTCCACTTT. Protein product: CASRETRFYNSPLHF.

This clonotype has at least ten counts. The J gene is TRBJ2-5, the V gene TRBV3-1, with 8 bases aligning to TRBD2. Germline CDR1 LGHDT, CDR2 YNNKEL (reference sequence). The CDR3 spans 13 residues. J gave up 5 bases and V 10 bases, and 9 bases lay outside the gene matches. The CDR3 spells CATGGLAAETQYF. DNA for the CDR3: TGTGCCACCGGAGGACTAGCAGCTGAGACCCAGTACTTC.

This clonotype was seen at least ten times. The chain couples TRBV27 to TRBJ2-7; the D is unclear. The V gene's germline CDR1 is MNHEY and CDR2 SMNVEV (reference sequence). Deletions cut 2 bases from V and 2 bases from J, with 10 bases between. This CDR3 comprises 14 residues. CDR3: CASSLGITAYEQYF. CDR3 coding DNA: TGTGCCAGCAGTTTAGGTATTACGGCCTACGAGCAGTACTTC.

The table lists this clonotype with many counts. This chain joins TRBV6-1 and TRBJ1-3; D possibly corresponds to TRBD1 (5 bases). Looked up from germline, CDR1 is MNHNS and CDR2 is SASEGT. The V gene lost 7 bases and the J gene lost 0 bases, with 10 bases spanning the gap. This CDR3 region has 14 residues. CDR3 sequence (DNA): TGTGCCAGCAAGGGGTCCCTCTCTGGAAACACCATATATTTT. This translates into CASKGSLSGNTIYF.

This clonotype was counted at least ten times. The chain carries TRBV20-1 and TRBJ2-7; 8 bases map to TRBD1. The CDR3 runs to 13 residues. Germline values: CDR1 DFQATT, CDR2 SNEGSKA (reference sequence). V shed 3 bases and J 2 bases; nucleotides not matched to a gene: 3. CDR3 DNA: TGCAGTGCTAGGGACAGGGAAACCTACGAGCAGTACTTC. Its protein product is CSARDRETYEQYF.

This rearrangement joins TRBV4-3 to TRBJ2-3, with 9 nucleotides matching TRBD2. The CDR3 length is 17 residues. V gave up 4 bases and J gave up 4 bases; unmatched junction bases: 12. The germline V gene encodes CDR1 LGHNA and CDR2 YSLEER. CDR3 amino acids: CASSLRTSVGGADTQYF. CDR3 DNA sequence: TGCGCCAGCAGCCTTCGGACTAGCGTGGGGGGTGCAGATACGCAGTATTTT.